These 16 T cell receptor beta chains were sequenced from one sample in a study of T cells in Graves' hyperthyroidism and ophthalmopathy. The source material, RNA transcripts, was used to amplify TCR beta CDR3 regions. HTBI primers were used for first-round RT-PCR of the TCR CDR3. TCRdb called the multiplex PCR reads again in MiXCR, with one record for every CDR3 protein. The table has tens of thousands of distinct CDR3 sequences, less than 50% seen once. Sequenced sample: blood. These receptors all stem from a woman aged 45-60 years with Graves' hyperthyroidism that later progressed to Graves' ophthalmopathy.

The sample holds many counts of this clonotype. Written as DNA, the CDR3 is TGTGCCAGCAGTTATGGGGGTGAGCAGTTCTTC. Translation: CASSYGGEQFF. The J gene is TRBJ2-1, the V gene TRBV6-6, with D perhaps TRBD1 or TRBD2 (5 bases each). Deletions cut 3 bases from V and 9 bases from J, with 6 bases between. The germline V gene has CDR1 MNHNY and CDR2 SVGAGI (reference sequence). The CDR3 has 11 residues.

This rearrangement joins TRBV20-1 to TRBJ2-7; 7 positions agree with TRBD1. Germline lookup yields CDR1 DFQATT and CDR2 SNEGSKA (reference sequence). V lost 4 bases to trimming and J lost 5 bases; unmatched junction nucleotides: 8. The CDR3 consists of 13 residues. The CDR3 here is CSAIGLQGNEQYF. CDR3 bases: TGCAGTGCTATCGGCTTACAGGGGAACGAGCAGTACTTC.

This chain joins TRBV9 and TRBJ2-1; 8 positions agree with TRBD1. The length of the CDR3 is 15 residues. From germline, CDR1 is SGDLS and CDR2 YYNGEE. V lost 4 bases and J lost 6; bases outside the gene matches: 9. Here the CDR3 DNA reads TGTGCCAGCAGCCCCAGGACAGGGACGGGCAATGAGCAGTTCTTC. It encodes CASSPRTGTGNEQFF.

The rearrangement joins TRBV11-2 to TRBJ2-3, with TRBD2 matching over 10 bases. CDR3 size: 14 residues. Germline lookup yields CDR1 SGHAT and CDR2 FQNNGV. V gave up 4 bases and J gave up 3 bases; unmatched junction bases: 1. CDR3 in DNA: TGTGCCAGCAGCTCACTAGCGGGAACAGATACGCAGTATTTT. Translation: CASSSLAGTDTQYF.

This clonotype was observed at least ten times. The rearrangement joins TRBV11-3 to TRBJ1-1; D uncertain. The V gene lost 1 base and the J gene lost 1 base, with 4 bases spanning the gap. The CDR3 consists of 13 residues. The germline gives CDR1 SGHNT, CDR2 YENEEA. CDR3 DNA sequence: TGTGCCAGCAGCTTAGGTCCGAACACTGAAGCTTTCTTT. It codes for CASSLGPNTEAFF.

This clonotype occurred once. V gene TRBV7-8 combines with J gene TRBJ2-1; 7 nucleotides match TRBD2. Trimming removed 1 base from V and 6 bases from J; junction bases left unmatched: 6. This CDR3 contains 15 residues. Germline V gene lookup returns CDR1 SGHVS and CDR2 FQNEAQ. The CDR3 reads CASSLVWGGPNEQFF. The CDR3 DNA sequence: TGTGCCAGCAGCTTAGTATGGGGAGGGCCCAATGAGCAGTTCTTC.

This clonotype was observed at least ten times. This chain connects TRBV5-6 to TRBJ1-5; 7 bases align to TRBD1. With 3 bases clipped from V and 0 bases from J, the junction kept 3 bases outside the gene matches. Germline assignment: CDR1 SGHDT and CDR2 YYEEEE. CDR3 length: 15 residues. Written as DNA, the CDR3 is TGTGCCAGCAGCTGGGGACAGTCTAGCAATCAGCCCCAGCATTTT. Amino acid sequence: CASSWGQSSNQPQHF.

This clonotype was picked up many times. The chain uses TRBV5-1 and TRBJ2-5; 9 bases agree with TRBD2. V dropped 3 bases and J dropped 1; count of bases not matched to a gene: 4. Per the germline V gene, CDR1 is SGHRS and CDR2 is YFSETQ. The CDR3 extends over 15 amino acids. Here the CDR3 reads CASSSGTSSQETQYF. The CDR3 bases are TGCGCCAGCAGCTCCGGGACTAGCTCCCAAGAGACCCAGTACTTC.

This chain links TRBV7-9 with TRBJ2-7; D is uncertain. V was trimmed by 6 bases and J by 2 bases, leaving 17 bases between them. This CDR3 contains 15 residues. The germline CDR1 and CDR2 sequences are SEHNR and FQNEAQ (reference sequence). The CDR3 is CASSRSSSLPYEQYF. Here the CDR3 DNA reads TGTGCCAGCAGTCGGTCTTCATCGCTCCCCTACGAGCAGTACTTC.

With respect to this clonotype: Compared with germline, one end of the junction differs, possibly owing to a read error. The chain uses TRBV11-2 and TRBJ2-5, with TRBD1 matching over 10 bases. Germline V gene sequence: CDR1 SGHAT, CDR2 FQNNGV. The CDR3 loop spans 18 amino acids. CDR3 loop: CASSWDRGFLRAVETQYF. DNA for the CDR3: TGCGCCAGCAGCTGGGACAGGGGTTTCCTACGAGCAGTGGAGACCCAGTACTTC.

This clonotype was recorded many times. The J gene is TRBJ2-2, the V gene TRBV11-3; tentative D call: TRBD1 (7 bases). Trimming stripped 3 bases from V and 2 bases from J, with 13 bases between. Looked up from germline, CDR1 is SGHNT and CDR2 is YENEEA. This CDR3 region has 16 residues. Written as DNA, the CDR3 is TGTGCCAGCAGCTTTGGGGGGACAGTTAACACCGGGGAGCTGTTTTTT. Translation: CASSFGGTVNTGELFF.

The chain uses TRBV10-3 and TRBJ2-3; the match to TRBD2 covers 11 bases. The V and J ends lost 7 bases and 3 bases, in that order; junction bases with no gene match: 9. Per germline, CDR1 ENHRY and CDR2 SYGVKD. The CDR3 runs to 16 residues. The CDR3 region is CAITKIAGGPTDTQYF. The CDR3 DNA is TGTGCCATCACCAAGATAGCGGGAGGGCCTACAGATACGCAGTATTTT.

This clonotype was seen repeatedly, ten times or more. This sequence joins TRBV11-3 and TRBJ2-1; 8 nucleotides line up with TRBD1. Germline V gives CDR1 SGHNT, CDR2 YENEEA. V lost 4 bases to trimming and J lost 3 bases; unmatched junction nucleotides: 8. The CDR3 runs to 16 residues. This CDR3 is CASSYLAGTGYNEQFF. In DNA, the CDR3 is TGTGCCAGCAGCTACCTCGCCGGGACAGGCTACAATGAGCAGTTCTTC.

The sample holds many counts of this clonotype. This chain joins TRBV6-1 and TRBJ1-6; D unresolved. CDR1 MNHNS and CDR2 SASEGT come from the germline V gene. The CDR3 loop spans 13 amino acids. Deletions cut 3 bases from V and 7 bases from J, with 7 bases between. The CDR3, as DNA: TGTGCCAGCAGTGATCGGGCCAATTCACCCCTCCACTTT. Its protein is CASSDRANSPLHF.

J is TRBJ2-1 and V is TRBV29-1, with 13 bases identical to TRBD2. Unmatched junction bases numbered 6, after V lost 8 bases and J lost 8 bases. Germline-derived CDR1 and CDR2 are SQVTM and ANQGSEA. The CDR3 consists of 13 residues. CDR3 DNA sequence: TGCAGCAGTCCGACTAGCGGGAGGTATGAGCAGTTCTTC. This sequence encodes CSSPTSGRYEQFF.

The CDR3: CASSLTISGLARNEQFF. CDR3 DNA sequence: TGTGCCAGCAGCTTAACAATTTCAGGACTAGCTCGGAATGAGCAGTTCTTC. V gene TRBV7-3 combines with J gene TRBJ2-1, with TRBD2 identical over 8 bases. The CDR3 runs to 17 residues. Per germline, CDR1 SGHTA and CDR2 FQGTGA. V lost 0 bases, J lost 7 bases, and 11 bases stayed unmatched. Full variable domain (rest looked up from reference TRBV7-3 and TRBJ2-1): GAGVSQTPSNKVTEKGKYVELRCDPISGHTALYWYRQSLGQGPEFLIYFQGTGAADDSGLPNDRFFAVRPEGSVSTLKIQRTERGDSAVYLCASSLTISGLARNEQFFGPGTRLTVL.